The clone carrying this T cell receptor (beta chain) was counted only a few times. TCRdb reprocessed the 5' RACE reads with MiXCR, giving one entry per CDR3 protein. The sample yields 200,000 to 250,000 distinct CDR3 sequences, 15% seen once. The data stem from a study of T-cell memory formation after mild COVID-19. This CDR3 comprises 14 residues. J lost 6 bases, V lost 4 bases, and 3 bases had no gene match. CDR1 is SGHVS, CDR2 FQNEAQ, per germline. Sequencing was performed on PBMCs or a T cell subset sorted from them (not recorded which). The chain uses TRBV7-8 and TRBJ2-3; 11 bases align to TRBD1. The receptor's source is an adult woman who had mild COVID-19 (a few samples of this study predate the infection). Cell type and time point are not known. The CDR3 DNA is TGTGCCAGCAGCTCGGACAGGGGGCGGGATACGCAGTATTTT. Its protein is CASSSDRGRDTQYF.